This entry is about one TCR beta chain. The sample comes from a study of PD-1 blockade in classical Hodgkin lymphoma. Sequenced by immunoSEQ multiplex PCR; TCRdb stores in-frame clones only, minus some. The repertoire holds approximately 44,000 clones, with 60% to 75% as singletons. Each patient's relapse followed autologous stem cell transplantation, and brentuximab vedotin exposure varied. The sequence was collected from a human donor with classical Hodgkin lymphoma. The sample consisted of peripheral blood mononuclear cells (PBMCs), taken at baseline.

The CDR3 region has the DNA TGTGCCACAGGGACAGGGGGAACCGGAGGCTACACCTTC. Translated, it gives CATGTGGTGGYTF. The rearrangement uses TRBV19 and TRBJ1-2, with 11 bases lining up with TRBD1. The V segment lost 10 bases and the J segment 8 bases; nucleotides outside the gene matches: 9. CDR1 is LNHDA, CDR2 SQIVND, per germline (reference sequence). This CDR3 region has 13 residues. The full variable domain, its missing parts supplied by reference TRBV19 and TRBJ1-2, is DGGITQSPKYLFRKEGQNVTLSCEQNLNHDAMYWYRQDPGQGLRLIYYSQIVNDFQKGDIAEGYSVSREKKESFPLTVTSAQKNPTAFYLCATGTGGTGGYTFGSGTRLTVV.